The sequence of this T cell receptor beta chain was determined in a study of blood T cell repertoires in COVID-19. Sequencing used immunoSEQ multiplex PCR; TCRdb keeps in-frame clones, though not all of them. The repertoire includes around 170,000 clones, roughly three quarters of them detected once, and approximately 15% sits in the top ten. The age range of participants was roughly 18 to 90 years, with residence in some 25 US areas. This clone was observed a single time. The specimen was PBMCs or T cells enriched from blood (not recorded which). The source is a man between 60 and 75 years old who had been exposed to COVID-19.

The CDR3 protein is CASSTAGGQSYNEQFF. The CDR3 nucleotides are TGTGCCAGCAGCACAGCGGGAGGGCAGTCCTACAATGAGCAGTTCTTC. V and J are TRBV5-4 and TRBJ2-1, with 10 bases aligning to TRBD2. The CDR3 is 16 amino acids. J lost 1 base, V lost 4 bases, and 5 bases had no gene match. CDR1 SGHNT and CDR2 YYREEE come from the germline V gene (reference sequence).